The clone carrying this T cell receptor (beta chain) showed up just a few times. This entry comes from a study of blood T cell repertoires in COVID-19. Study at large: Material from acute and convalescent COVID-19 was sourced from the United States, Italy and Spain. From T cells, B-cell-depleted T cells, or PBMCs came the material, which was cDNA or gDNA.

Original analysis: Amplification with reference gene primers provided the estimates of nucleated cell counts. Clones were sequenced by immunoSEQ multiplex PCR, and TCRdb holds only the in-frame ones, with some missing. The DNA gave D and trimming, while V, J and clone size come from that table. The table records 200,000 to 250,000 clones, over 60% of them present only once. Germline lookup yields CDR1 MRHNA and CDR2 SNTAGT. There are 19 residues in the CDR3. V lost 6 bases to trimming and J lost 1 base, with 22 bases between them. The sequenced material came from peripheral blood. This chain links TRBV6-4 with TRBJ2-6; possibly TRBD2 for D (5 bases). This TCR came from a woman in her seventies with acute or convalescent COVID-19. The CDR3 sequence: CASRLSGRRIRSGANVLTF. The CDR3 region has the DNA TGTGCCAGCAGATTAAGCGGACGGCGAATTAGATCTGGGGCCAACGTCCTGACTTTC.